This TCR beta chain was retrieved from a study of T cells in Graves' hyperthyroidism and ophthalmopathy. In the study overall: Any treatment followed the collection of peripheral blood at initial diagnosis.

Ophthalmopathy in the patients scored at least 3 on Clinical Activity Score and at least 4 on NOSPECS grade, lasting under 3 months. This sample holds PBMCs from about 10 ml fresh peripheral blood. What was amplified from RNA transcripts were TCR beta CDR3 regions. The HTBI set primed first-round TCR CDR3 RT-PCR. TCRdb fed the multiplex PCR reads into MiXCR, producing one record per CDR3 protein. This repertoire shows 500,000 to 800,000 distinct CDR3 sequences, 13% to 15% found once; its top ten account for around an eighth. The V end lost 7 bases, the J end lost 3 bases, and 16 bases lay between the germline ends. This CDR3 contains 15 residues. The V gene's germline CDR1 is SNHLY and CDR2 FYNNEI.

The specimen was blood. This chain uses TRBV2 with TRBJ1-5; TRBD1 might be the D (6 bases). This clonotype was sampled from a woman aged 45-65 years with Graves' ophthalmopathy. The DNA for the CDR3 is TGTGCCAGCATGGGGGACACGCGAAACAATCAGCCCCAGCATTTT. It specifies CASMGDTRNNQPQHF.